A single T cell receptor (beta chain) is shown here with its context. Its binding antigen is unknown. No base-level quality is on record; no much larger clone is a single base apart. The data stem from a study of regulatory T cells in long-lasting Graves disease (dated by TCRdb to the early 2020s). Describing the broader study: Persistent Graves' disease was defined as antithyroid drug treatment for over 5 years with persistently positive TSH receptor autoantibodies. This study used TCR sequencing and RNA sequencing of peripheral blood to compare persistent Graves' disease patients against newly diagnosed Graves' disease patients. The study took place in China and was registered as a clinical trial. TCR sequencing covered about 13 persistent and approximately 20 newly diagnosed Graves' disease patients, some 35 samples in total. On average, persistent Graves' disease patients in the clinical cohort had been on antithyroid drugs for around 9.5 years.

Receptors were amplified or captured by multiplex PCR. TCRdb records Illumina HiSeq 4000 as the sequencer. iRepertoire HTBI primers and Arm-PCR amplification of CDR3 regions were used to construct TCR beta libraries. Before sequencing, the PCR products underwent gel purification. Per the original workflow: Across samples, 60 to 75 TRBV and 15 or so TRBJ segments were identified and used for gene usage analysis of CDR3 amino acid clonotypes. COPE and FqMerger were used to merge the filtered high-quality paired reads into contigs. BLAST was used to align contigs to IMGT TRBV, TRBD and TRBJ reference genes, and CDR3 was defined according to IMGT. Any clonotype with a frequency above 0.1% was classified as a highly expanded clone. Shannon entropy served as the measure of repertoire diversity, while the Gini coefficient captured V-J evenness. A clonotype found in more than one individual was treated as public. TCRdb trimmed the raw reads at Q25, called clones with MiXCR and kept productive beta chains. Records with the same CDR3 protein are collapsed into one entry carrying the most frequent genes and DNA. The authors' filters were not applied to this entry. The table for this sample lists under 450,000 distinct CDR3 sequences; around 20% of them were counted only once. 26% of the sample rests with the top ten.

Per the publication, the time point label means: persistent/refractory GD, antithyroid drugs over 5 years with positive TRAb. For both TCR sequencing and RNA sequencing, RNA was extracted from PBMCs using TRIzol. The diagnosis of Graves' disease followed American Thyroid Association guidelines. Patients were recruited from an endocrinology department in Xi'an, China. From each patient, 8 to 10 milliliters of peripheral blood was collected into an EDTA anticoagulant tube. PBMCs were isolated by Ficoll Paque Plus density gradient separation without further T cell sorting. An Agilent 2100 Bioanalyzer and agarose gel were used to check RNA quality, while a NanoDrop 2000 measured RNA concentration. Between the V and J ends, shortened by 4 bases and 9 bases respectively, the junction contains 10 bases. Looking up the germline V gene (reference sequence) yields CDR1 LGHDT and CDR2 YNNKEL. CDR3 length: 13 amino acids, cysteine to phenylalanine. The read is trimmed to its CDR3 DNA, 39 bases read in frame from base 1.

On the study overall, not on this receptor specifically: Lower TCR Shannon entropy and fewer highly expanded clones were observed in persistent Graves' disease patients than in newly diagnosed patients, which suggested clonal expansion. TRBV28, TRBJ1-2 and TRBJ2-5 were preferentially used in persistent disease, while TRBV20-1 and TRBJ2-1 were favored in newly diagnosed disease. Because the primary lesion, thyroid tissue, could not be accessed, the study looked at peripheral blood alone. Patients with persistent disease shared more public clonotypes (over 2,500) than newly diagnosed patients did (about 1,000). As a limitation, the authors acknowledged that the small sample size may reduce accuracy. Sequencing and analysis were limited to the TCR beta chain.

The chain employs TRBV3-1 and TRBJ2-6; TRBD2 is a possible D gene, resting on 6 matching bases. This receptor was obtained from a female donor with Graves disease. This material consisted of peripheral blood mononuclear cells (PBMCs), taken when the disease was refractory, from a patient treated with antithyroid drugs. CDR3 loop: CASSPRRGNVLTF. The nucleotide sequence is TGTGCCAGCAGCCCCCGGAGGGGCAACGTCCTGACTTTC.